These 9 T cell receptor beta chains were all obtained from the same sample, sequenced in a study of blood T cell repertoires in COVID-19. Sequenced by immunoSEQ multiplex PCR; TCRdb stores in-frame clones only, minus some. The repertoire holds about 140,000 clones, 80% to 90% seen once, with about 2.5% in the top ten. The sample was peripheral blood. These receptors all come from a man between 50 and 59 years old with active COVID-19.

The V gene is TRBV25-1, the J gene TRBJ2-7, with D hard to call. The CDR3 runs to 12 residues. Trimming took 7 bases from V and 6 from J, leaving 13 bases between them. Germline V gene lookup returns CDR1 MGHDK and CDR2 SYGVNS. The DNA for the CDR3 is TGTGCCAGCAAAAATGTTCGAGGCGAGCAGTACTTC. It yields the protein CASKNVRGEQYF.

The V gene is TRBV7-2, the J gene TRBJ2-7; TRBD1 agrees at 8 bases. CDR3 length equals 15 residues. The V and J ends lost 5 bases and 6 bases, in that order; junction bases with no gene match: 12. Looked up from germline, CDR1 is SGHTA and CDR2 is FQGNSA. The CDR3 loop reads CASSPNRGEVVEQYF. The CDR3 coding sequence is TGTGCCAGCAGCCCGAACAGGGGGGAAGTGGTCGAGCAGTACTTC.

This chain links TRBV6-5 with TRBJ1-1; D possibly corresponds to TRBD1 (5 bases). Trimming pared 7 bases from V and 0 bases from J, leaving 9 bases between. Germline V gene data show CDR1 as MNHEY and CDR2 as SVGAGI. The CDR3 is made up of 13 amino acids. The CDR3 DNA follows: TGTGCCAGCAAAGGGGCTATGAACACTGAAGCTTTCTTT. This encodes CASKGAMNTEAFF.

This chain links TRBV4-3 with TRBJ1-6; D not resolved. There are 15 residues in the CDR3. Germline CDR1 and CDR2: LGHNA and YSLEER. Trimming took 2 bases from V and 9 from J, leaving 14 bases between them. CDR3 sequence: CASSQHERMGSPLHF. CDR3 coding DNA: TGCGCCAGCAGCCAACACGAGAGGATGGGTTCACCCCTCCACTTT.

The chain uses TRBV6-5 and TRBJ2-4; the match to TRBD2 covers 7 bases. V shed 2 bases, J shed 1 base, and the junction held 2 bases outside the gene matches. In germline, CDR1 is MNHEY, CDR2 SVGAGI. The CDR3 spans 15 residues. CDR3: CASSYGRDAKNIQYF. As DNA, the CDR3 is TGTGCCAGCAGTTACGGGAGGGATGCCAAAAACATTCAGTACTTC.

The rearrangement uses TRBV12-3 or TRBV12-4 and TRBJ1-2, with D unresolved. Trimming stripped 5 bases from V and 8 bases from J, with 15 bases between. This CDR3 spans 13 amino acids. In DNA form, the CDR3 reads TGTGCCAGCAGTACTCCGAGGGAACGGGGCTACACCTTC. Its translation: CASSTPRERGYTF.

The CDR3 DNA reads as TGTGCCAGCAGTATTAGCTACGAGCAGTACTTC. This gives the protein CASSISYEQYF. The J gene is TRBJ2-7, the V gene TRBV25-1, with D uncertain. Trimming removed 5 bases at V and 3 bases at J, with 5 bases between. Germline V lookup: CDR1 MGHDK, CDR2 SYGVNS. The CDR3 consists of 11 residues.

The V call is TRBV19, the J call TRBJ1-2, with D possibly TRBD1 on 5 matching bases. The germline CDR1 and CDR2 sequences are LNHDA and SQIVND (reference sequence). V was trimmed by 4 bases and J by 4 bases, leaving 13 bases between them. This CDR3 is built from 14 residues. The CDR3 coding sequence is TGTGCCAGTAGTACCCAGGGCAGCACCTATGGCTACACCTTC. It translates to CASSTQGSTYGYTF.

This clone was observed a single time. The genes are TRBV19 and TRBJ1-1, with 8 nucleotides matching TRBD1. The CDR3 consists of 15 residues. The germline V gene encodes CDR1 LNHDA and CDR2 SQIVND (reference sequence). Trimming removed 5 bases from V and 5 bases from J; junction bases left unmatched: 10. The CDR3 DNA sequence: TGTGCCAGTAGTCTCACAGGGGGGAGAGGGACTGAAGCTTTCTTT. Translated: CASSLTGGRGTEAFF.